A selection of T cell receptor beta chains follows, all from one sample in a study of blood T cell repertoires in COVID-19. Produced via immunoSEQ multiplex PCR; TCRdb's table is partial and in-frame only. The sample shows around 140,000 clones, around 81% of them seen only once. What was sequenced was peripheral blood. All receptors come from a woman aged 55-70 years with active or convalescent COVID-19. Each CDR3 is given with its conserved first and last residue. A D gene is named only where the DNA matches it firmly. The size entry is marked missing in some rows and otherwise reads once, few, many or a size class.

CDR3aa: CASSLILATDTQYF; CDR3nt: TGTGCCAGCAGCTTGATCCTAGCCACAGATACGCAGTATTTT; d_gene: .; j_gene: TRBJ2-3; v_gene: TRBV5-6; abundance: once
CDR3aa: CASSIAGGRQDTQYF; CDR3nt: TGTGCCAGTAGTATAGCGGGGGGCCGTCAGGATACGCAGTATTTT; d_gene: TRBD2; j_gene: TRBJ2-3; v_gene: TRBV5-4; abundance: once
CDR3aa: CASKGRETQYF; CDR3nt: TGTGCCAGCAAGGGGAGGGAGACCCAGTACTTC; d_gene: .; j_gene: TRBJ2-5; v_gene: TRBV28; abundance: .
CDR3aa: CASSYDSNSNQPQHF; CDR3nt: TGTGCCAGCAGTTACGACAGCAATAGCAATCAGCCCCAGCATTTT; d_gene: .; j_gene: TRBJ1-5; v_gene: TRBV6-2/TRBV6-3; abundance: .
CDR3aa: CASSQDIKYTEAFF; CDR3nt: TGTGCCAGCAGTCAGGACATAAAGTACACTGAAGCTTTCTTT; d_gene: .; j_gene: TRBJ1-1; v_gene: TRBV2; abundance: .
CDR3aa: CASSFQVTQETQYF; CDR3nt: TGTGCCAGCAGCTTTCAGGTTACCCAAGAGACCCAGTACTTC; d_gene: .; j_gene: TRBJ2-5; v_gene: TRBV7-8; abundance: .
CDR3aa: CASRDRNEAQHF; CDR3nt: TGTGCCAGTCGGGACAGGAATGAGGCCCAGCATTTT; d_gene: TRBD1; j_gene: TRBJ1-5; v_gene: TRBV28; abundance: .
CDR3aa: CASSLMTPIELFF; CDR3nt: TGTGCCAGCAGTTTGATGACACCAATAGAGCTGTTTTTT; d_gene: .; j_gene: TRBJ2-2; v_gene: TRBV27; abundance: .
CDR3aa: CSVPGPGGGYGYTF; CDR3nt: TGCAGCGTCCCCGGGCCCGGGGGAGGCTATGGCTACACCTTC; d_gene: .; j_gene: TRBJ1-2; v_gene: TRBV29-1; abundance: .
CDR3aa: CASSELGNTIYF; CDR3nt: TGCGCCAGCAGTGAATTAGGAAACACCATATATTTT; d_gene: .; j_gene: TRBJ1-3; v_gene: TRBV10-2; abundance: .
CDR3aa: CASSFGSGQKGYTF; CDR3nt: TGTGCCAGCAGTTTTGGGTCGGGACAGAAGGGCTACACCTTC; d_gene: TRBD1; j_gene: TRBJ1-2; v_gene: TRBV27; abundance: .
CDR3aa: CASSPGRASGGNTGELFF; CDR3nt: TGTGCCAGTAGTCCGGGCCGGGCTAGCGGGGGAAACACCGGGGAGCTGTTTTTT; d_gene: TRBD2; j_gene: TRBJ2-2; v_gene: TRBV19; abundance: .
CDR3aa: CASSYEGFNYGYTF; CDR3nt: TGTGCCAGCAGTTACGAGGGTTTTAACTATGGCTACACCTTC; d_gene: .; j_gene: TRBJ1-2; v_gene: TRBV6-6; abundance: few
CDR3aa: CASRDRQSSYNSPLHF; CDR3nt: TGTGCCAGTAGGGACCGACAGAGCTCCTATAATTCACCCCTCCACTTT; d_gene: .; j_gene: TRBJ1-6; v_gene: TRBV19; abundance: .
CDR3aa: CASSLDRGSATEAFF; CDR3nt: TGTGCCAGCAGCCTTGACAGGGGATCGGCCACTGAAGCTTTCTTT; d_gene: TRBD1; j_gene: TRBJ1-1; v_gene: TRBV7-9; abundance: .
CDR3aa: CASSLGETVTGYTF; CDR3nt: TGTGCCAGCAGTCTTGGAGAGACAGTAACCGGCTACACCTTC; d_gene: .; j_gene: TRBJ1-2; v_gene: TRBV6-5; abundance: .
CDR3aa: CASRRGNNQPQHF; CDR3nt: TGCGCCAGCAGAAGGGGAAACAATCAGCCCCAGCATTTT; d_gene: .; j_gene: TRBJ1-5; v_gene: TRBV23-1; abundance: once
CDR3aa: CSARDGGQQFF; CDR3nt: TGCAGTGCTAGAGATGGAGGCCAGCAGTTCTTC; d_gene: .; j_gene: TRBJ2-1; v_gene: TRBV20-1; abundance: .
CDR3aa: CASSQEGIAGSEIAYEQYF; CDR3nt: TGTGCCAGCAGCCAAGAAGGGATAGCGGGCAGTGAAATTGCCTACGAGCAGTACTTC; d_gene: TRBD2; j_gene: TRBJ2-7; v_gene: TRBV4-2; abundance: few
CDR3aa: CASSVTGGANVLTF; CDR3nt: TGTGCCAGCAGCGTGACTGGCGGGGCCAACGTCCTGACTTTC; d_gene: .; j_gene: TRBJ2-6; v_gene: TRBV3-1/TRBV3-2; abundance: few
CDR3aa: CASSPLTGGRNIQYF; CDR3nt: TGTGCCAGCAGCCCCTTAACCGGGGGACGGAACATTCAGTACTTC; d_gene: .; j_gene: TRBJ2-4; v_gene: TRBV14; abundance: .
CDR3aa: CASSSTEYTEAFF; CDR3nt: TGTGCCAGCAGTAGCACTGAGTACACTGAAGCTTTCTTT; d_gene: .; j_gene: TRBJ1-1; v_gene: TRBV2; abundance: few
CDR3aa: CASSIPRRVGMYTEAFF; CDR3nt: TGTGCCAGTAGTATCCCCCGGCGGGTGGGAATGTACACTGAAGCTTTCTTT; d_gene: .; j_gene: TRBJ1-1; v_gene: TRBV19; abundance: .
CDR3aa: CASRLLYASSAFF; CDR3nt: TGTGCCAGCAGGCTACTTTATGCGTCCTCGGCTTTCTTT; d_gene: .; j_gene: TRBJ1-1; v_gene: TRBV6-5; abundance: .
CDR3aa: CASSQVPGNEQYF; CDR3nt: TGCGCCAGCAGCCAGGTGCCAGGCAATGAGCAGTACTTC; d_gene: .; j_gene: TRBJ2-7; v_gene: TRBV4-3; abundance: .
CDR3aa: CASKTSGVPYQETQYF; CDR3nt: TGTGCCAGCAAGACTAGCGGGGTACCGTACCAAGAGACCCAGTACTTC; d_gene: TRBD2; j_gene: TRBJ2-5; v_gene: TRBV27; abundance: .
CDR3aa: CSVFSGGAYEQYF; CDR3nt: TGCAGCGTTTTTAGCGGGGGTGCCTACGAGCAGTACTTC; d_gene: TRBD2; j_gene: TRBJ2-7; v_gene: TRBV29-1; abundance: .
CDR3aa: CASSDPGLAGVSSYNEQFF; CDR3nt: TGTGCCAGCAGTGACCCGGGACTAGCGGGAGTTAGCTCCTACAATGAGCAGTTCTTC; d_gene: TRBD2; j_gene: TRBJ2-1; v_gene: TRBV6-2/TRBV6-3; abundance: .
CDR3aa: CASSLSSGRVNEQFF; CDR3nt: TGCGCCAGCAGCTTGTCCAGCGGGAGGGTTAATGAGCAGTTCTTC; d_gene: TRBD2; j_gene: TRBJ2-1; v_gene: TRBV5-1; abundance: .
CDR3aa: CAVSRQKDTEAFF; CDR3nt: TGTGCCGTAAGTAGACAGAAAGACACTGAAGCTTTCTTT; d_gene: .; j_gene: TRBJ1-1; v_gene: TRBV6-5; abundance: .
CDR3aa: CASSQGQGARGANVLTF; CDR3nt: TGTGCCAGCAGCCAGGGACAGGGGGCGCGTGGGGCCAACGTCCTGACTTTC; d_gene: TRBD1; j_gene: TRBJ2-6; v_gene: TRBV7-2; abundance: .
CDR3aa: CASSLERSTGELFF; CDR3nt: TGTGCCAGCAGCTTAGAGAGGAGCACCGGGGAGCTGTTTTTT; d_gene: .; j_gene: TRBJ2-2; v_gene: TRBV7-3; abundance: .
CDR3aa: CASSYTGLAKNIQYF; CDR3nt: TGTGCCAGCAGCTATACAGGTCTAGCCAAAAACATTCAGTACTTC; d_gene: .; j_gene: TRBJ2-4; v_gene: TRBV28; abundance: .